The 31 T cell receptor beta chains given below trace back to one sample, sequenced in a study of control samples from healthy donors and cancer patients (dated by TCRdb to 2018 to 2020). The library was obtained by the immunoSEQ multiplex PCR assay. TCRdb mirrors the immuneACCESS table, restricted to in-frame sequences. Some clones are absent from its copies; in checked studies, under half trace to an unresolved V gene, and the reason for the others is unknown. Within this sample are about 410,000 clones, with 90% of them counted one time only. The ten most abundant clones make up 5% to 7% of the sample. Material for sequencing was PBMCs. Receptor source: a man aged 35 to 55 with head and neck cancer.

Turning to this clone: Other nucleotide sequences from this sample produce the same CDR3. This chain uses TRBV19 with TRBJ2-5; 8 bases match TRBD2. The CDR3 length is 16 residues. Trimming removed 3 bases from V and 2 bases from J; junction bases left unmatched: 8. The V gene's germline CDR1 is LNHDA and CDR2 SQIVND (reference sequence). CDR3 DNA: TGTGCCAGTAGTATCGCTCGGGGGGGGACTCAAGAGACCCAGTACTTC. This translates into CASSIARGGTQETQYF.

The rearrangement links TRBV4-1 to TRBJ2-5, with 8 bases aligning to TRBD2. Germline V gives CDR1 MGHRA, CDR2 YSYEKL. V shed 0 bases, J shed 4 bases, and the junction held 4 bases outside the gene matches. There are 15 residues in the CDR3. Written as DNA, the CDR3 is TGCGCCAGCAGCCAAGATCCAGCGGGAGTAGAGACCCAGTACTTC. Translated: CASSQDPAGVETQYF.

This clone was seen a few times. The V and J genes are TRBV4-2 and TRBJ1-5, with D possibly being TRBD1 (5 bases). This CDR3 has 14 amino acids. Germline CDR1 reads LGHNA; CDR2 reads YNFKEQ. V was shortened by 5 bases and J by 5 bases, with 13 bases between the two germline ends. CDR3 nucleotide sequence: TGTGCCAGCAGCAGCAATGGGGGGTATCAGCCCCAGCATTTT. Encoded protein: CASSSNGGYQPQHF.

This chain uses TRBV6-5 with TRBJ1-5; D not certain. The germline V and J ends were trimmed by 6 bases and 7 bases, with 19 bases remaining between them. Germline V gene sequence: CDR1 MNHEY, CDR2 SVGAGI. The CDR3 length is 15 residues. The CDR3 nucleotides are TGTGCCAGCAGCTCCATTCAATTCAATGTCCAGCCCCAGCATTTT. It specifies CASSSIQFNVQPQHF.

This chain connects TRBV15 to TRBJ2-7; D call uncertain. This CDR3 spans 13 amino acids. From germline, CDR1 is LNHNV and CDR2 YYDKDF (reference sequence). Trimming removed 0 bases at V and 3 bases at J, with 6 bases between. The CDR3 loop reads CATSREQNYEQYF. The DNA of the CDR3 is TGTGCCACCAGCAGAGAACAGAACTACGAGCAGTACTTC.

This clone was detected once. The chain couples TRBV3-1 (or the pseudogene TRBV3-2) to TRBJ2-5; TRBD2 matches 10 bases. Losses at the gene ends were 2 bases for V and 1 base for J; bases not matched to a gene: 10. The CDR3 length is 18 residues. Germline V gene lookup returns CDR1 LGHDT and CDR2 YNNKEL (reference sequence). In DNA, the CDR3 is TGTGCCAGCAGCCAAAGACGGCTAGCGGGAGCCTTCCAAGAGACCCAGTACTTC. Protein: CASSQRRLAGAFQETQYF.

The chain is built from TRBV12-3 or TRBV12-4 and TRBJ1-2; D is perhaps TRBD1 (5 bases). The CDR3 length is 12 residues. The V end lost 5 bases, the J end lost 5 bases, and 9 bases lay between the germline ends. The CDR3 region has the DNA TGTGCCAGCAGTCGCCAGGGTTATGGCTACACCTTC. Amino acid sequence: CASSRQGYGYTF.

The chain has TRBV7-8 and TRBJ2-1; TRBD2 might be the D (5 bases). Germline CDR1 is SGHVS and CDR2 is FQNEAQ. This CDR3 has 13 residues. V shed 3 bases and J shed 7 bases, with 10 bases lying between them. CDR3 sequence: CASSFEGRNEQFF. The CDR3 coding sequence is TGTGCCAGCAGCTTTGAGGGCAGGAATGAGCAGTTCTTC. Full variable domain (remainder filled in from reference TRBV7-8 and TRBJ2-1): GAGVSQSPRYKVAKRGQDVALRCDPISGHVSLFWYQQALGQGPEFLTYFQNEAQLDKSGLPSDRFFAERPEGSVSTLKIQRTQQEDSAVYLCASSFEGRNEQFFGPGTRLTVL.

This clone was seen only once. The chain uses TRBV11-3 and TRBJ2-7; 8 positions match TRBD2. CDR1 and CDR2 from the germline V gene are SGHNT and YENEEA. CDR3 length: 13 amino acids. The V segment lost 5 bases and the J segment 1 base; nucleotides outside the gene matches: 1. This chain's CDR3 is CASSAGGSYEQYF. The CDR3 DNA follows: TGTGCCAGCAGCGCGGGGGGATCCTACGAGCAGTACTTC.

V and J are TRBV5-1 and TRBJ1-3, with D uncertain. This CDR3 spans 16 amino acids. V lost 2 bases and J lost 0, with 12 bases in between. The germline gives CDR1 SGHRS, CDR2 YFSETQ. DNA of the CDR3: TGCGCCAGCAGCTTAGGTCCTTCGAGCTCTGGAAACACCATATATTTT. It yields the protein CASSLGPSSSGNTIYF. Full variable domain (rest looked up from reference TRBV5-1 and TRBJ1-3): KAGVTQTPRYLIKTRGQQVTLSCSPISGHRSVSWYQQTPGQGLQFLFEYFSETQRNKGNFPGRFSGRQFSNSRSEMNVSTLELGDSALYLCASSLGPSSSGNTIYFGEGSWLTVV.

The V gene is TRBV24-1, the J gene TRBJ2-1; D could derive from TRBD1 or TRBD2 (5 bases each). This CDR3 contains 16 residues. V was pared by 4 bases and J by 0 bases, with 12 bases between. The germline gives CDR1 KGHDR, CDR2 SFDVKD. The CDR3 protein is CATSDASGTSYNEQFF. The CDR3 DNA reads TGTGCCACCAGTGACGCCTCCGGGACCTCCTACAATGAGCAGTTCTTC.

This rearrangement joins TRBV5-1 to TRBJ2-2; the D call may be TRBD1 or TRBD2 (5 bases each). The CDR3 runs 16 residues. Trimming removed 1 base at V and 1 base at J, with 11 bases between. The germline gives CDR1 SGHRS, CDR2 YFSETQ. In nucleotides, the CDR3 is TGCGCCAGCAGCTTGACGGGGACGATGAACACCGGGGAGCTGTTTTTT. Amino acids: CASSLTGTMNTGELFF.

The chain couples TRBV11-2 to TRBJ1-2; 8 nucleotides agree with TRBD1. Trimming removed 5 bases from V and 7 bases from J; junction bases left unmatched: 9. The CDR3 consists of 14 residues. Germline CDR1 is SGHAT and CDR2 is FQNNGV. The CDR3 is CASSRAAGGGGYTF. For the CDR3, the DNA is TGTGCCAGCAGCCGAGCGGCAGGGGGCGGTGGCTACACCTTC.

Concerning this clone itself: The same CDR3 is also encoded by other DNA sequences in this sample. CDR3 residues: CASTRGSNQPQHF. In DNA, the CDR3 is TGTGCCAGCACGCGCGGTAGCAATCAGCCCCAGCATTTT. The J gene is TRBJ1-5, the V gene TRBV6-5, with D unclear. The CDR3 consists of 13 residues. Germline-derived CDR1 and CDR2 are MNHEY and SVGAGI. V lost 7 bases and J lost 0, with 7 bases in between.

The chain is built from TRBV9 and TRBJ1-2; 10 nucleotides align to TRBD1. The germline CDR1 and CDR2 sequences are SGDLS and YYNGEE. V was pared by 4 bases and J by 3 bases, with 3 bases of the junction left unmatched. CDR3 length: 14 amino acids. CDR3 sequence: CASSFGTGDYGYTF. CDR3 bases: TGTGCCAGCAGCTTTGGGACAGGGGACTATGGCTACACCTTC.

The V gene is TRBV7-9, the J gene TRBJ1-1; D gene unclear. The ends were cut back, 4 bases at V and 6 bases at J, with 15 bases in the middle. The CDR3 runs to 14 residues. Germline CDR1 and CDR2: SEHNR and FQNEAQ (reference sequence). The CDR3: CASSSTLIRPEAFF. The CDR3 region has the DNA TGTGCCAGCAGCTCAACCCTCATAAGACCTGAAGCTTTCTTT.

This chain links TRBV7-3 with TRBJ2-1; TRBD2 aligns across 10 bases. The length of the CDR3 is 15 residues. Losses at the gene ends were 5 bases for V and 8 bases for J; bases not matched to a gene: 9. The germline gives CDR1 SGHTA, CDR2 FQGTGA. The CDR3 bases are TGTGCCAGCAGCGGGGCTAGCGGGAGTAGAGATGAGCAGTTCTTC. Its protein product is CASSGASGSRDEQFF.

The rearrangement links TRBV28 to TRBJ2-3; the match to TRBD2 covers 13 bases. Unmatched junction bases numbered 22, after V lost 7 bases and J lost 6 bases. Germline CDR1 reads MDHEN; CDR2 reads SYDVKM. The CDR3 totals 20 residues. CDR3 coding DNA: TGTGCCAGCACTTCGTTCCCGACAGTGGGACTAGCGGGGCCAGCGGATACGCAGTATTTT. This encodes CASTSFPTVGLAGPADTQYF.

The V call is TRBV27, the J call TRBJ2-1; either TRBD1 or TRBD2 may supply D (6 bases each). Trimming removed 10 bases at V and 2 bases at J, with 18 bases between. Germline V CDR1 and CDR2: MNHEY, SMNVEV (reference sequence). The CDR3 is made up of 15 amino acids. Here the CDR3 DNA reads TGTGCCACCCGGGGGCCCGGGGGCCCCTACAATGAGCAGTTCTTC. Its protein is CATRGPGGPYNEQFF.

The J gene is TRBJ1-2, the V gene TRBV28; TRBD1 is a possible D gene (5 bases). The ends were cut back, 5 bases at V and 4 bases at J, with 17 bases in the middle. This CDR3 comprises 15 residues. From germline, CDR1 is MDHEN and CDR2 SYDVKM. CDR3 amino acids: CASSNGDLSSYGYTF. In nucleotides, the CDR3 is TGTGCCAGCAGTAACGGGGACCTATCCTCCTATGGCTACACCTTC.

The genes are TRBV4-2 and TRBJ2-1, with 12 bases matching TRBD1. The trim removed 0 bases at V and 8 bases at J, leaving 8 bases unmatched. This CDR3 has 17 residues. The germline gives CDR1 LGHNA, CDR2 YNFKEQ. DNA of the CDR3: TGTGCCAGCAGCCAAGACTTCCTGGGACAGGGGGCCGATGAGCAGTTCTTC. This encodes CASSQDFLGQGADEQFF.

The gene calls are TRBV2 and TRBJ2-7; 8 nucleotides agree with TRBD1. Trimming removed 6 bases from V and 1 base from J; junction bases left unmatched: 2. There are 13 residues in the CDR3. Germline V lookup: CDR1 SNHLY, CDR2 FYNNEI. The DNA of the CDR3 is TGTGCCAGCAGGAGACAGGGGTCCTACGAGCAGTACTTC. Translation: CASRRQGSYEQYF.

The V and J genes are TRBV27 and TRBJ2-7; D not certain. V lost 3 bases to trimming and J lost 0 bases, with 6 bases between them. The length of the CDR3 is 13 residues. Germline CDR1 MNHEY, CDR2 SMNVEV (reference sequence). In nucleotides, the CDR3 is TGTGCCAGCAGTTTTCAGAGCTCCTACGAGCAGTACTTC. This codes for CASSFQSSYEQYF.

The rearrangement uses TRBV10-3 and TRBJ2-7, with D perhaps given as TRBD1 or TRBD2 (5 bases each). The germline V and J ends were trimmed by 6 bases and 4 bases, with 13 bases remaining between them. Germline CDR1 ENHRY, CDR2 SYGVKD. This CDR3 is built from 13 residues. CDR3 sequence (DNA): TGTGCCATCAGGACAAGGGACGGGTACGAGCAGTACTTC. Translating it yields CAIRTRDGYEQYF.

This chain uses TRBV6-2 or TRBV6-3 with TRBJ1-4; D is uncertain. The CDR3 covers 14 residues. Trimming pared 4 bases from V and 8 bases from J, leaving 14 bases between. The germline CDR1 and CDR2 sequences are MNHEY and SVGEGT. The CDR3, as DNA: TGTGCCAGCAGTTTCGGAGGCGCAGAGGAAAAACTGTTTTTT. Protein product: CASSFGGAEEKLFF.

J is TRBJ1-1 and V is TRBV28, with D unclear. The CDR3 runs 15 residues. Germline CDR1 is MDHEN and CDR2 is SYDVKM. V lost 7 bases and J 1 base, leaving 16 bases between the germline ends. In nucleotides, the CDR3 is TGTGCCAGCAATCGACTCGGAGGAGGGAACACTGAAGCTTTCTTT. Amino acids: CASNRLGGGNTEAFF.

This clone was observed a few times. The V and J genes are TRBV7-9 and TRBJ2-2; TRBD2 matches at 8 bases. The trim removed 8 bases at V and 5 bases at J, leaving 1 base unmatched. This CDR3 region has 12 residues. Germline lookup yields CDR1 SEHNR and CDR2 FQNEAQ (reference sequence). The CDR3 DNA is TGTGCCAGCGAGCGGGGGACCGGGGAGCTGTTTTTT. Encoded protein: CASERGTGELFF.

This rearrangement joins TRBV7-2 to TRBJ1-2; weak D call: TRBD1 (6 bases). This CDR3 comprises 16 residues. The ends were cut back, 3 bases at V and 4 bases at J, with 18 bases in the middle. Germline V gives CDR1 SGHTA, CDR2 FQGNSA. The CDR3 DNA is TGTGCCAGCAGCTTTGGGGGATTGGACAGTCGCTATGGCTACACCTTC. This encodes CASSFGGLDSRYGYTF.

The chain is built from TRBV7-2 and TRBJ1-2, with D uncertain. Trimming took off 0 bases at V and 10 bases at J, with 18 bases between the two ends. Germline CDR1 reads SGHTA; CDR2 reads FQGNSA. This CDR3 has 15 residues. The CDR3 DNA reads TGTGCCAGCAGCTTAGCGCTAGATGGACCCCTCCTCTACACCTTC. Translating gives CASSLALDGPLLYTF.

The chain employs TRBV18 and TRBJ2-1; D might be TRBD2 (5 bases). CDR1 is KGHSH, CDR2 LQKENI, per germline. The germline V and J ends were trimmed by 1 base and 6 bases, with 10 bases remaining between them. This CDR3 is built from 14 residues. The CDR3 reads CASSPLSAGNEQFF. The CDR3 DNA sequence: TGTGCCAGCTCACCACTTTCCGCGGGCAATGAGCAGTTCTTC.

The chain links TRBV27 to TRBJ2-6; perhaps TRBD1 as D (6 bases). With 6 bases removed from V and 5 bases from J, the gap between germline ends came to 23 bases. CDR3 length equals 18 residues. Per germline, CDR1 MNHEY and CDR2 SMNVEV (reference sequence). The CDR3 spells CASRPRISGENWANVLTF. The CDR3 region has the DNA TGTGCCAGCAGGCCCAGAATCTCAGGGGAAAATTGGGCCAACGTCCTGACTTTC.